The 5 T cell receptor beta chains reported below all come from one sample, sequenced in a study of control samples from healthy donors and cancer patients. Measured with immunoSEQ multiplex PCR; TCRdb has only the in-frame clones, and not every one. The data contain roughly 100,000 clones, approximately 86% of them singletons. Material: blood. Every receptor here comes from a man younger than 40 in good health.

This clone showed up just a few times. J is TRBJ2-3 and V is TRBV27; D call uncertain. With 0 bases removed from V and 2 bases from J, the gap between germline ends came to 15 bases. The germline CDR1 and CDR2 sequences are MNHEY and SMNVEV (reference sequence). The CDR3 totals 17 residues. Here the CDR3 reads CASSLSSVGTSTDTQYF. The CDR3 nucleotides read TGTGCCAGCAGTTTATCGTCTGTGGGCACCTCCACAGATACGCAGTATTTT.

This rearrangement joins TRBV4-2 to TRBJ2-1; 7 positions match TRBD2. Losses at the gene ends were 4 bases for V and 5 bases for J; bases not matched to a gene: 14. Germline V gene lookup returns CDR1 LGHNA and CDR2 YNFKEQ. This CDR3 region has 17 residues. CDR3: CASSPIIGLAVNNEQFF. CDR3 sequence (DNA): TGTGCCAGCAGCCCCATTATCGGGCTAGCGGTTAACAATGAGCAGTTCTTC.

The CDR3 protein is CASSLRHGRGTEAFF. The CDR3 bases are TGTGCCAGCAGCTTACGCCATGGTCGGGGGACTGAAGCTTTCTTT. This sequence joins TRBV7-6 and TRBJ1-1, with a weak D call TRBD1 (5 bases). The CDR3 has 15 residues. Germline assignment: CDR1 SGHVS and CDR2 FNYEAQ. Trimming shortened V by 2 bases and J by 5 bases, and 15 bases separated the two germline ends.

The chain joins TRBV28 to TRBJ1-4, with TRBD1 matching 7 bases. The CDR3 has 18 residues. The germline V gene encodes CDR1 MDHEN and CDR2 SYDVKM. With V trimmed by 3 bases and J by 1 base, 11 bases remained unmatched. The CDR3 region has the DNA TGTGCCAGCAGTTTCTCTGGAGGGGGCAGGATAACTAATGAAAAACTGTTTTTT. The encoded protein is CASSFSGGGRITNEKLFF.

This chain uses TRBV19 with TRBJ1-1; D is possibly TRBD1 (6 bases). This CDR3 spans 15 amino acids. The germline CDR1 and CDR2 sequences are LNHDA and SQIVND (reference sequence). Trimming left V 9 bases short and J 1 base short, with 18 bases between. The CDR3 is CASHPTTGPNTEAFF. The CDR3 DNA sequence: TGTGCCAGCCACCCCACAACAGGGCCGAACACTGAAGCTTTCTTT.